The 28 T cell receptor beta chains given below trace back to one sample, sequenced in a study of spatial heterogeneity in lung cancer. Stated time point: sample taken at primary tumor resection. MiXCR, run by TCRdb on the 5' RACE reads, gives a single entry per CDR3 protein. The sample includes 60,000 to 90,000 distinct CDR3 sequences, roughly 8% of them seen just once. The sequencing here drew on PBMCs, taken at surgery. All receptors come from a male donor with early-stage non-small cell lung cancer.

There are a few counts of this clonotype. The chain has TRBV7-9 and TRBJ1-1; 11 bases map to TRBD1. V shed 4 bases and J 6 bases; nucleotides not matched to a gene: 1. Germline V gives CDR1 SEHNR, CDR2 FQNEAQ (reference sequence). The CDR3 runs 13 residues. The CDR3 is CASSWTGGSEAFF. CDR3 nucleotide sequence: TGTGCCAGCAGCTGGACAGGGGGCTCTGAAGCTTTCTTT. Full variable domain (missing parts from reference TRBV7-9 and TRBJ1-1): DTGVSQNPRHKITKRGQNVTFRCDPISEHNRLYWYRQTLGQGPEFLTYFQNEAQLEKSRLLSDRFSAERPKGSFSTLEIQRTEQGDSAMYLCASSWTGGSEAFFGQGTRLTVV.

This clonotype was picked up a small number of times. The CDR3 DNA follows: TGCGCCAGCAGCGGATTGACCGACAGGGTCCTCCACTTT. This codes for CASSGLTDRVLHF. The J gene is TRBJ1-6, the V gene TRBV5-1, with TRBD1 matching 7 bases. With 4 bases clipped from V and 15 bases from J, the junction kept 10 bases outside the gene matches. CDR3 length equals 13 residues. Germline CDR1 and CDR2: SGHRS and YFSETQ. Drawing the rest from reference TRBV5-1 and TRBJ1-6, the complete variable domain is KAGVTQTPRYLIKTRGQQVTLSCSPISGHRSVSWYQQTPGQGLQFLFEYFSETQRNKGNFPGRFSGRQFSNSRSEMNVSTLELGDSALYLCASSGLTDRVLHFGNGTRLTVT.

CDR3 region: CASSYGLAGGNEQFF. The CDR3 DNA is TGCGCCAGCAGTTATGGACTAGCGGGAGGAAATGAGCAGTTCTTC. This rearrangement joins TRBV5-1 to TRBJ2-1; TRBD2 agrees at 14 bases. Germline V gene sequence: CDR1 SGHRS, CDR2 YFSETQ. The CDR3 spans 15 residues. Unmatched junction bases numbered 5, after V lost 5 bases and J lost 7 bases.

This clonotype has ten or more counts. This chain joins TRBV3-1 and TRBJ2-1; D is undetermined. The V end lost 0 bases, the J end lost 9 bases, and 9 bases lay between the germline ends. Germline assignment: CDR1 LGHDT and CDR2 YNNKEL (reference sequence). The CDR3 contains 13 residues. CDR3: CASSQDFFGEQFF. The CDR3 bases are TGTGCCAGCAGCCAAGATTTTTTCGGTGAGCAGTTCTTC.

This clonotype turned up a few times. The genes are TRBV11-2 and TRBJ2-5; D unresolved. CDR3 size: 16 residues. Germline lookup yields CDR1 SGHAT and CDR2 FQNNGV. Trimming shortened V by 1 base and J by 2 bases, and 14 bases separated the two germline ends. The CDR3 loop reads CASSLGLRTEQETQYF. CDR3 DNA: TGTGCCAGCAGCTTAGGTCTTCGCACAGAGCAAGAGACCCAGTACTTC. Full variable domain (outside the CDR3, taken from reference TRBV11-2 and TRBJ2-5): EAGVAQSPRYKIIEKRQSVAFWCNPISGHATLYWYQQILGQGPKLLIQFQNNGVVDDSQLPKDRFSAERLKGVDSTLKIQPAKLEDSAVYLCASSLGLRTEQETQYFGPGTRLLVL.

This clonotype was observed many times. This chain connects TRBV29-1 to TRBJ2-1, with D tentatively TRBD1 (6 bases). The CDR3 is made up of 16 amino acids. Per germline, CDR1 SQVTM and CDR2 ANQGSEA. V shed 8 bases and J shed 0 bases, with 20 bases lying between them. The CDR3 coding sequence is TGCAGCATTTTTTCAGGGGAAGCGGACTCCTACAATGAGCAGTTCTTC. This translates into CSIFSGEADSYNEQFF.

This clonotype was observed a handful of times. This chain links TRBV6-5 with TRBJ1-2; 7 nucleotides align to TRBD1. Germline V gives CDR1 MNHEY, CDR2 SVGAGI. CDR3 length: 12 amino acids. V dropped 2 bases and J dropped 11; count of bases not matched to a gene: 5. CDR3 nucleotides: TGTGCCAGCAGTTACGAGGGACAGCTGTACACCTTC. It specifies CASSYEGQLYTF.

This clonotype occurred once. V gene TRBV5-4 combines with J gene TRBJ2-7; 7 bases match TRBD2. J gave up 2 bases and V 3 bases, and 11 bases lay outside the gene matches. Germline loops: CDR1 SGHNT, CDR2 YYREEE (reference sequence). The CDR3 has 16 residues. CDR3 in amino acids: CASSSTPGLSPYEQYF. DNA for the CDR3: TGTGCCAGCAGCTCCACTCCGGGACTATCCCCCTACGAGCAGTACTTC.

This clonotype has only a few counts. The chain is built from TRBV5-1 and TRBJ1-4; D unclear. V lost 4 bases, J lost 1 base, and 2 bases lay in between. The germline V gene has CDR1 SGHRS and CDR2 YFSETQ. The CDR3 is made up of 12 amino acids. CDR3 nucleotide sequence: TGCGCCAGCAGCGGAACTAATGAAAAACTGTTTTTT. Protein: CASSGTNEKLFF.

The chain employs TRBV10-3 and TRBJ1-3; the D gene is possibly TRBD1 (5 bases). The CDR3 consists of 17 residues. Germline values: CDR1 ENHRY, CDR2 SYGVKD. V gave up 0 bases and J gave up 0 bases, with 12 bases separating them. The CDR3 nucleotides are TGTGCCATCAGTGAGTCGGGGAGGGGAAGCTCTGGAAACACCATATATTTT. Translation: CAISESGRGSSGNTIYF.

This clonotype was seen many times. V usage is TRBV12-3 or TRBV12-4 and J usage is TRBJ1-3; no clear D gene. The CDR3 covers 15 residues. Trimming cost V 3 bases and J 5 bases, with 14 bases left between them. This chain's CDR3 is CASSFDGGPRNTIYF. The CDR3 DNA follows: TGTGCCAGCAGTTTCGACGGAGGACCGAGAAACACCATATATTTT.

This sequence joins TRBV10-3 and TRBJ1-1; unclear D gene. Germline loops: CDR1 ENHRY, CDR2 SYGVKD. Trimming shortened V by 10 bases and J by 1 base, and 7 bases separated the two germline ends. There are 11 residues in the CDR3. For the CDR3, the DNA is TGTGCCAGTTCAGCGAACACTGAAGCTTTCTTT. This translates into CASSANTEAFF.

This clonotype came up a few times. V is TRBV20-1 and J is TRBJ2-1, with 7 bases matching TRBD2. The CDR3 runs 15 residues. The germline CDR1 and CDR2 sequences are DFQATT and SNEGSKA (reference sequence). V shed 6 bases and J 2 bases; nucleotides not matched to a gene: 10. The CDR3 bases are TGCAGTGCCCTCGCCGTCGGGAGGACCTACAATGAGCAGTTCTTC. Protein sequence: CSALAVGRTYNEQFF.

This clonotype has ten or more counts. V is TRBV27 and J is TRBJ2-7; D remains unclear. V lost 2 bases and J lost 3, with 8 bases in between. The CDR3 is made up of 13 amino acids. Germline V CDR1 and CDR2: MNHEY, SMNVEV (reference sequence). In nucleotides, the CDR3 is TGTGCCAGCAGTTTACGTCGAGGCTACGAGCAGTACTTC. It is translated as CASSLRRGYEQYF.

In its sample, this clonotype was seen many times. This sequence joins TRBV20-1 and TRBJ2-3; D is uncertain. The CDR3 length is 13 residues. V lost 6 bases and J lost 2, with 12 bases in between. Germline loops: CDR1 DFQATT, CDR2 SNEGSKA (reference sequence). CDR3 loop: CSALVVNTDTQYF. The CDR3 DNA reads TGCAGTGCCTTGGTAGTAAACACAGATACGCAGTATTTT.

This clonotype was detected ten times or more. The V and J genes are TRBV20-1 and TRBJ2-3; D is ambiguous. Germline V gene data show CDR1 as DFQATT and CDR2 as SNEGSKA (reference sequence). Trimming shortened V by 0 bases and J by 5 bases, and 12 bases separated the two germline ends. The CDR3 has 14 amino acids. The CDR3 DNA follows: TGCAGTGCTAGAGATGGTGGGGTTGAAGATACGCAGTATTTT. Amino acids: CSARDGGVEDTQYF.

This clonotype has a count of ten or more. The chain links TRBV3-1 to TRBJ1-3, with D unclear. V was cut by 4 bases and J by 0 bases, with 10 bases left in between. CDR3 length: 15 residues. The germline V gene has CDR1 LGHDT and CDR2 YNNKEL (reference sequence). CDR3 coding DNA: TGTGCCAGCAGCCTATCCGTGGACTCTGGAAACACCATATATTTT. Its translation is CASSLSVDSGNTIYF.

This clonotype showed up just a few times. V gene TRBV15 combines with J gene TRBJ2-1; possibly TRBD1 for D (6 bases). This CDR3 region has 14 residues. Trimming took off 0 bases at V and 8 bases at J, with 11 bases between the two ends. Germline CDR1 reads LNHNV; CDR2 reads YYDKDF (reference sequence). The CDR3 sequence is CATSRDLEGDEQFF. The CDR3 DNA follows: TGTGCCACCAGCAGAGATTTAGAGGGGGATGAGCAGTTCTTC. The full variable domain, completed using reference TRBV15 and TRBJ2-1, is DAMVIQNPRYQVTQFGKPVTLSCSQTLNHNVMYWYQQKSSQAPKLLFHYYDKDFNNEADTPDNFQSRRPNTSFCFLDIRSPGLGDTAMYLCATSRDLEGDEQFFGPGTRLTVL.

This clonotype was picked up many times. The CDR3, as DNA: TGCAGTGCTAGAGACTTTGGCTCCTACGAGCAGTACTTC. Its translation is CSARDFGSYEQYF. The chain combines TRBV20-1 with TRBJ2-7; unclear D gene. CDR3 length: 13 amino acids. Trimming shortened V by 0 bases and J by 0 bases, and 6 bases separated the two germline ends. Germline values: CDR1 DFQATT, CDR2 SNEGSKA (reference sequence).

This clonotype has ten or more counts. The chain employs TRBV2 and TRBJ2-2; 15 bases are shared with TRBD2. Germline V gene sequence: CDR1 SNHLY, CDR2 FYNNEI. The CDR3 contains 19 residues. The V and J ends lost 5 bases and 6 bases, in that order; junction bases with no gene match: 13. The CDR3 spells CASSLQGLAGGIRAGELFF. In DNA form, the CDR3 reads TGTGCCAGCAGTCTCCAGGGACTAGCGGGAGGTATACGGGCCGGGGAGCTGTTTTTT.

The sample holds a few counts of this clonotype. The chain uses TRBV5-1 and TRBJ1-1; D gene ambiguous. CDR3 length: 14 residues. Germline-derived CDR1 and CDR2 are SGHRS and YFSETQ. Deletions cut 0 bases from V and 3 bases from J, with 9 bases between. The CDR3 spells CASSLAGWDTEAFF. In DNA form, the CDR3 reads TGCGCCAGCAGCTTGGCGGGGTGGGACACTGAAGCTTTCTTT.

This clonotype was counted a few times. The chain is built from TRBV27 and TRBJ2-4; the D call may be TRBD1 or TRBD2 (5 bases each). This CDR3 is built from 14 residues. Germline values: CDR1 MNHEY, CDR2 SMNVEV (reference sequence). V lost 2 bases and J 8 bases, leaving 13 bases between the germline ends. CDR3 coding DNA: TGTGCCAGCAGTTTAACGGTGCAGGGAGACATTCAGTACTTC. It encodes CASSLTVQGDIQYF.

This clonotype was seen a handful of times. The chain couples TRBV9 to TRBJ2-1; weak D call: TRBD2 (6 bases). This CDR3 contains 17 residues. With 0 bases removed from V and 7 bases from J, the gap between germline ends came to 20 bases. Germline CDR1 SGDLS, CDR2 YYNGEE. CDR3 in DNA: TGTGCCAGCAGCGTAGGATCCCCATCCAGCGGAGGGAATGAGCAGTTCTTC. Protein sequence: CASSVGSPSSGGNEQFF.

This clonotype was counted ten times or more. The rearrangement joins TRBV5-5 to TRBJ2-7, with D possibly matching TRBD2 (7 bases). Germline loops: CDR1 SGHKS, CDR2 YYEKEE (reference sequence). The CDR3 loop spans 16 amino acids. Between the trimmed V and J ends, which lost 6 bases and 3 bases, there was a span of 22 bases. Written as DNA, the CDR3 is TGTGCCAGCACCGACACTGTAGGGGGGGAAAACTACGAGCAGTACTTC. It codes for CASTDTVGGENYEQYF.

The chain uses TRBV20-1 and TRBJ1-1; maybe TRBD1 (6 bases). The V gene lost 5 bases and the J gene lost 3 bases, with 16 bases spanning the gap. CDR3 length: 14 amino acids. The germline gives CDR1 DFQATT, CDR2 SNEGSKA (reference sequence). CDR3 sequence: CSAPNSGADTEAFF. CDR3 nucleotides: TGCAGTGCTCCAAATTCAGGGGCTGACACTGAAGCTTTCTTT.

The sample holds many counts of this clonotype. The V call is TRBV11-3, the J call TRBJ1-1, with TRBD1 matching 7 bases. CDR1 is SGHNT, CDR2 YENEEA, per germline. Trimming removed 5 bases from V and 1 base from J; junction bases left unmatched: 7. This CDR3 comprises 15 residues. CDR3 region: CASSRTTGQNTEAFF. CDR3 coding DNA: TGTGCCAGCAGCCGCACGACAGGGCAGAACACTGAAGCTTTCTTT. The full variable domain, completed using reference TRBV11-3 and TRBJ1-1, is EAGVVQSPRYKIIEKKQPVAFWCNPISGHNTLYWYLQNLGQGPELLIRYENEEAVDDSQLPKDRFSAERLKGVDSTLKIQPAELGDSAVYLCASSRTTGQNTEAFFGQGTRLTVV.

This clonotype was picked up many times. The CDR3 DNA reads TGTGCCATCAGAGATACCAGACGGCCTATGAACACTGAAGCTTTCTTT. This translates into CAIRDTRRPMNTEAFF. This rearrangement joins TRBV10-3 to TRBJ1-1, with D unclear. The ends were cut back, 6 bases at V and 0 bases at J, with 17 bases in the middle. Germline CDR1 and CDR2: ENHRY and SYGVKD. CDR3 length equals 16 residues.

This chain uses TRBV10-1 with TRBJ2-6; 7 positions match TRBD1. CDR3 length: 16 amino acids. The ends lost 4 bases at V and 0 bases at J; junction bases unmatched: 3. Germline CDR1 WNHNN, CDR2 SYGVQD (reference sequence). CDR3 amino acids: CASSARQGSGANVLTF. The CDR3 coding sequence is TGCGCCAGCAGTGCTCGACAGGGCTCTGGGGCCAACGTCCTGACTTTC.